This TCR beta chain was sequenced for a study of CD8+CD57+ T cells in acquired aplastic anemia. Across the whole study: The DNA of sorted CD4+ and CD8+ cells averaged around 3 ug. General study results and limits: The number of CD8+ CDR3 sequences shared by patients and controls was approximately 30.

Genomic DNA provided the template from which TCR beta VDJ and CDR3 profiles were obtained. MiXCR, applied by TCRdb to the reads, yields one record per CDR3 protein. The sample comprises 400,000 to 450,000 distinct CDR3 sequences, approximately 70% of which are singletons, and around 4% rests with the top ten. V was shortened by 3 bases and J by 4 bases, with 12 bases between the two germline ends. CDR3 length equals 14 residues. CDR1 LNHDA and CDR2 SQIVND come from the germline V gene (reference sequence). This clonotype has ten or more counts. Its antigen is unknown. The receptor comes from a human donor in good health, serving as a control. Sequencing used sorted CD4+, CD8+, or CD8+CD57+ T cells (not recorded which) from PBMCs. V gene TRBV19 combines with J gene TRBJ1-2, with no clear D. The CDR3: CASSIGGRPYGYTF. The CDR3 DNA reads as TGTGCCAGTAGTATTGGAGGCCGCCCCTATGGCTACACCTTC.